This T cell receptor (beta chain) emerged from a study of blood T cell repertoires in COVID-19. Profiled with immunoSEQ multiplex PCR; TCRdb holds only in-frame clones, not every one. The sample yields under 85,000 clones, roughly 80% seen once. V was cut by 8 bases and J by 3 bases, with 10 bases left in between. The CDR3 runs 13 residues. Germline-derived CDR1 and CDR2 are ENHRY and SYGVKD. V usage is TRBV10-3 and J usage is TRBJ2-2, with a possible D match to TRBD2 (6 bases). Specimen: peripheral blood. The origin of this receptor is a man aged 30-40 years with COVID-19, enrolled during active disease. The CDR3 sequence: CAIAQRDTGELFF. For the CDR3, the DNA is TGTGCCATCGCACAGCGGGACACCGGGGAGCTGTTTTTT.